This TCR beta chain was captured by sequencing in a study of blood T cell repertoires in COVID-19. The CDR3 runs 15 residues. After removal of 6 bases from V and 3 bases from J, the junction contained 6 bases not matched to a gene. CDR1 is MNHEY and CDR2 is SMNVEV in the germline V gene (reference sequence). Measured with immunoSEQ multiplex PCR; TCRdb has only the in-frame clones, and not every one. Of fewer than 200,000 clones listed, roughly 80% were seen once; the top ten hold roughly 6.4%. Input material: peripheral blood. The chain employs TRBV27 and TRBJ2-1; TRBD2 agrees at 9 bases. This receptor was taken from a man aged 55 to 69 with acute or convalescent COVID-19. The CDR3 DNA reads TGTGCCAGCAGGGCGACTAGCGGAGGCTACAATGAGCAGTTCTTC. Its protein product is CASRATSGGYNEQFF.